This T cell receptor beta chain stems from a study of blood T cells in healthy people across ages. Extracted total RNA amounted to at least 5 micrograms for each sample. Germline values: CDR1 MDHEN, CDR2 SYDVKM. Trimming took off 6 bases at V and 4 bases at J, with 13 bases between the two ends. There are 15 residues in the CDR3. Alongside a J-beta primer mix, a sample-barcoded 5' primer served in a second PCR lasting about 7 to 12 cycles. TCRdb itself ran the 5' RACE reads through MiXCR, one entry per CDR3 protein. The top ten hold 41% of the sample, which has about 750,000 distinct CDR3 sequences, 50% to 65% seen once.

This TCR derives from a man older than 75 in good health. The specimen was blood. The chain has TRBV28 and TRBJ2-6; weak D call: TRBD2 (5 bases). Here the CDR3 reads CASRRAGPGANVLTF. In nucleotides, the CDR3 is TGTGCCAGCAGGAGGGCTGGGCCCGGGGCCAACGTCCTGACTTTC.